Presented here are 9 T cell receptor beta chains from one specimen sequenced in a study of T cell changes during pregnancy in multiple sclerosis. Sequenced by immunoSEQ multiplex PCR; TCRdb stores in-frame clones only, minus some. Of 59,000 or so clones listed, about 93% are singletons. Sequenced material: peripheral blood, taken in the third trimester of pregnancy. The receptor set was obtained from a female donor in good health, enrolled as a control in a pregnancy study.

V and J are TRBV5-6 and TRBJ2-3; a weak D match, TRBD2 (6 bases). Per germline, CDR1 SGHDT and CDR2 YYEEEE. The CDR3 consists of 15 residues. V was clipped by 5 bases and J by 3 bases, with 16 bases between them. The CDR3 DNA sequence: TGTGCCAGCAGTTCCCCGAGTAGCGGAACAGATACGCAGTATTTT. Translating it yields CASSSPSSGTDTQYF. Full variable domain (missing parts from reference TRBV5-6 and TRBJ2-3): DAGVTQSPTHLIKTRGQQVTLRCSPKSGHDTVSWYQQALGQGPQFIFQYYEEEERQRGNFPDRFSGHQFPNYSSELNVNALLLGDSALYLCASSSPSSGTDTQYFGPGTRLTVL.

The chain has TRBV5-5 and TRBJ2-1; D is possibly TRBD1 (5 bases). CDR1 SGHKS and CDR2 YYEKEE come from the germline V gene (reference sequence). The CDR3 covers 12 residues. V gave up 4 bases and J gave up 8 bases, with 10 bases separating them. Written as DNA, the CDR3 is TGTGCCAGCAGCCTTAGGGGCGATGAGCAGTTCTTC. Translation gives CASSLRGDEQFF.

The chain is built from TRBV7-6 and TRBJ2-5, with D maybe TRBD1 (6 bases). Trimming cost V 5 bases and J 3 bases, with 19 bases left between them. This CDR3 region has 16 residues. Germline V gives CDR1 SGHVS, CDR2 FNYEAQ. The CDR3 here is CASSRKGGVGEETQYF. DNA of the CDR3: TGTGCCAGCAGCCGCAAAGGGGGAGTTGGGGAAGAGACCCAGTACTTC.

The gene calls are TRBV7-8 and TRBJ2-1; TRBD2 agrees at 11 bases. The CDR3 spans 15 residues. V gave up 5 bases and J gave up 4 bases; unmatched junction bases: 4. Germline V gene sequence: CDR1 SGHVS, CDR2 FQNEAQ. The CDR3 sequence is CASSERTSGYNEQFF. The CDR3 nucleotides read TGTGCCAGCAGCGAGAGGACTAGCGGGTACAATGAGCAGTTCTTC.

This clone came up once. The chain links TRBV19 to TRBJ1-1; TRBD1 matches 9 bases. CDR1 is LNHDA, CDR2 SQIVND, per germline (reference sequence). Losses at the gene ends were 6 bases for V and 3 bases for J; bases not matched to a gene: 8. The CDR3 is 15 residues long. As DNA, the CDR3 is TGTGCCAGTAGCCCGGGACAGGGAGTATACACTGAAGCTTTCTTT. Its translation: CASSPGQGVYTEAFF. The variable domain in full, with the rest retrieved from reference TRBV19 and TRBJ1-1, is DGGITQSPKYLFRKEGQNVTLSCEQNLNHDAMYWYRQDPGQGLRLIYYSQIVNDFQKGDIAEGYSVSREKKESFPLTVTSAQKNPTAFYLCASSPGQGVYTEAFFGQGTRLTVV.

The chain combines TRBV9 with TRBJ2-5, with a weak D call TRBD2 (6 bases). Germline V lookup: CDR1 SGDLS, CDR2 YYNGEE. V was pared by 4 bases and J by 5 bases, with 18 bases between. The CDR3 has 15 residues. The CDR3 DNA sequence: TGTGCCAGCAGCCCCCCGGGGGTGGATTTGGAGACCCAGTACTTC. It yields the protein CASSPPGVDLETQYF.

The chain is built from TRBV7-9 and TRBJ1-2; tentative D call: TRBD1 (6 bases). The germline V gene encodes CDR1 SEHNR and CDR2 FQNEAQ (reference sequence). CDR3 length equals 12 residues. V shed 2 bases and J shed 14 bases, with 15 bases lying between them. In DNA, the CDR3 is TGTGCCAGCAGCTTACCAGGGACAATAGGTACCTTC. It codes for CASSLPGTIGTF.

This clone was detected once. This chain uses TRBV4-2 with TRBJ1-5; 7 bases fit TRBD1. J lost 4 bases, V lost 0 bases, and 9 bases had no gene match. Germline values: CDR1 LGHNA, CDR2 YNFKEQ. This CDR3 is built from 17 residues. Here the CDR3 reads CASSQEGGGWGNQPQHF. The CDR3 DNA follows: TGTGCCAGCAGCCAAGAAGGAGGGGGCTGGGGAAATCAGCCCCAGCATTTT.

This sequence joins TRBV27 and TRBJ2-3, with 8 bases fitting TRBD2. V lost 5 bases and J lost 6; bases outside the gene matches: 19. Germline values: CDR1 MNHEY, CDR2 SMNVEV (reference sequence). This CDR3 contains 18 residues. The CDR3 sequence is CASSPRPFWAGGRDTQYF. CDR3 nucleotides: TGTGCCAGCAGTCCCAGGCCCTTTTGGGCGGGGGGCCGTGATACGCAGTATTTT.